One and the same sample provided the 30 T cell receptor beta chains below, sequenced in a study of human versus mouse CDR3 diversity and MHC coevolution. TCRdb's copy holds only in-frame clones and misses some; the assay was immunoSEQ multiplex PCR. The profile covers about 60,000 clones, with about 94% appearing a single time and about 20% taken by the ten largest. Sequencing was performed on naive CD4+ T cells from blood. The subset was: CD45RO-negative CD62L-positive naive CD4 T cells. The receptor source for this set is a person in their sixties in good health.

The rearrangement joins TRBV7-2 to TRBJ1-2, with 8 positions matching TRBD1. CDR3 length: 15 amino acids. The germline gives CDR1 SGHTA, CDR2 FQGNSA. V lost 4 bases, J lost 7 bases, and 11 bases stayed unmatched. CDR3 sequence reads: CASSSQGGGGAGYTF. The CDR3 nucleotides are TGTGCCAGCAGCTCACAGGGGGGAGGGGGAGCTGGCTACACCTTC.

The chain has TRBV19 and TRBJ1-6, with TRBD1 identical over 8 bases. The CDR3 loop spans 14 amino acids. V lost 6 bases and J lost 7; bases outside the gene matches: 5. Per the germline V gene, CDR1 is LNHDA and CDR2 is SQIVND (reference sequence). Here the CDR3 reads CASRDREKNSPLHF. CDR3 nucleotides: TGTGCCAGTAGGGACAGGGAGAAGAATTCACCCCTCCACTTT.

As concerns this clone: Within the sample, other DNA sequences also encode this same CDR3. The V gene is TRBV5-1, the J gene TRBJ2-2; maybe TRBD1 (5 bases). The CDR3 is 14 amino acids. Germline values: CDR1 SGHRS, CDR2 YFSETQ. The V and J ends lost 4 bases and 5 bases respectively, with 12 bases between them. The CDR3 here is CASSIQGLTGELFF. In nucleotides, the CDR3 is TGCGCCAGCAGCATCCAGGGCCTTACCGGGGAGCTGTTTTTT.

The rearrangement uses TRBV28 and TRBJ2-7; 7 bases are a match to TRBD1. CDR3 size: 14 residues. V was pared by 5 bases and J by 1 base, with 5 bases of the junction left unmatched. CDR1 and CDR2 (germline): MDHEN, SYDVKM. The CDR3 is CASSPDRTSYEQYF. The DNA for the CDR3 is TGTGCCAGCAGTCCGGACAGGACTTCCTACGAGCAGTACTTC. Full variable domain (outside the CDR3, taken from reference TRBV28 and TRBJ2-7): DVKVTQSSRYLVKRTGEKVFLECVQDMDHENMFWYRQDPGLGLRLIYFSYDVKMKEKGDIPEGYSVSREKKERFSLILESASTNQTSMYLCASSPDRTSYEQYFGPGTRLTVT.

This clone was recorded only once. The rearrangement uses TRBV4-1 and TRBJ2-5; D is uncertain. Trimming stripped 0 bases from V and 4 bases from J, with 6 bases between. Germline loops: CDR1 MGHRA, CDR2 YSYEKL. The CDR3 spans 13 residues. The CDR3 reads CASSQETSETQYF. The DNA for the CDR3 is TGCGCCAGCAGCCAAGAGACTTCAGAGACCCAGTACTTC.

This chain joins TRBV6-5 and TRBJ1-1; D is perhaps TRBD1 (6 bases). The V and J ends lost 0 bases and 4 bases respectively, with 12 bases between them. This CDR3 contains 15 residues. The germline V gene has CDR1 MNHEY and CDR2 SVGAGI. The CDR3 spells CASSYSIQGSTEAFF. The CDR3, as DNA: TGTGCCAGCAGTTACTCGATCCAGGGGAGCACTGAAGCTTTCTTT.

This chain uses TRBV5-1 with TRBJ2-1, with 9 positions matching TRBD1. The CDR3 spans 15 residues. Germline trimming cut 0 bases from V and 12 bases from J; bases unmatched to any gene: 10. Germline CDR1 and CDR2: SGHRS and YFSETQ. This CDR3 reads CASSLDATGGSRQFF. The CDR3 nucleotides are TGCGCCAGCAGCTTGGATGCAACAGGGGGCTCAAGGCAGTTCTTC. Full variable domain (remainder filled in from reference TRBV5-1 and TRBJ2-1): KAGVTQTPRYLIKTRGQQVTLSCSPISGHRSVSWYQQTPGQGLQFLFEYFSETQRNKGNFPGRFSGRQFSNSRSEMNVSTLELGDSALYLCASSLDATGGSRQFFGPGTRLTVL.

The rearrangement uses TRBV7-2 and TRBJ1-2; no definite D call. The CDR3 consists of 14 residues. Between the trimmed V and J ends, which lost 1 base and 0 bases, there was a span of 6 bases. Germline values: CDR1 SGHTA, CDR2 FQGNSA. The CDR3 loop reads CASSLETTNYGYTF. Here the CDR3 DNA reads TGTGCCAGCAGCTTAGAGACAACTAACTATGGCTACACCTTC.

This rearrangement joins TRBV2 to TRBJ2-5, with 11 bases lining up with TRBD1. The CDR3 is 13 amino acids. V lost 11 bases to trimming and J lost 5 bases; unmatched junction nucleotides: 7. The germline CDR1 and CDR2 sequences are SNHLY and FYNNEI. CDR3 residues: CAPTGTGGETQYF. CDR3 DNA: TGTGCCCCCACCGGGACAGGGGGGGAGACCCAGTACTTC.

This rearrangement joins TRBV7-9 to TRBJ2-5; D ambiguous. There are 12 residues in the CDR3. The ends were cut back, 2 bases at V and 5 bases at J, with 6 bases in the middle. CDR1 and CDR2 from the germline V gene are SEHNR and FQNEAQ (reference sequence). CDR3 in amino acids: CASSLLGETQYF. CDR3 in DNA: TGTGCCAGCAGCTTATTGGGCGAGACCCAGTACTTC.

This clone was detected only once. The chain's CDR3 is CASSLELAARETQYF. For the CDR3, the DNA is TGTGCCAGCAGCTTAGAACTCGCAGCTAGGGAGACCCAGTACTTC. This chain uses TRBV7-9 with TRBJ2-5; no firm D call. The CDR3 has 15 amino acids. Looked up from germline, CDR1 is SEHNR and CDR2 is FQNEAQ (reference sequence). Deletions cut 1 base from V and 5 bases from J, with 14 bases between.

The sample holds a few counts of this clone. The chain has TRBV10-3 and TRBJ2-3, with a weak D call TRBD2 (6 bases). The CDR3 consists of 13 residues. V gave up 4 bases and J gave up 5 bases, with 10 bases separating them. Germline V gives CDR1 ENHRY, CDR2 SYGVKD. CDR3 DNA: TGTGCCATCAGTGTCGGGGAGGTAGATACGCAGTATTTT. This translates into CAISVGEVDTQYF.

The J gene is TRBJ2-3, the V gene TRBV6-6, with TRBD2 matching over 11 bases. In germline, CDR1 is MNHNY, CDR2 SVGAGI (reference sequence). This CDR3 has 14 amino acids. V dropped 7 bases and J dropped 5; count of bases not matched to a gene: 5. CDR3 DNA: TGTGCCAGCAAGATTAGCGGGAGGGGAGATACGCAGTATTTT. Its protein is CASKISGRGDTQYF.

The chain is built from TRBV7-9 and TRBJ2-3, with 9 bases that match TRBD2. CDR1 is SEHNR, CDR2 FQNEAQ, per germline (reference sequence). CDR3 length: 14 residues. Trimming took 6 bases from V and 3 from J; bases not matched to a gene: 4. CDR3 nucleotide sequence: TGTGCCAGCAGACGCGGGGGGGGAACAGATACGCAGTATTTT. It yields the protein CASRRGGGTDTQYF. Full variable domain (rest looked up from reference TRBV7-9 and TRBJ2-3): DTGVSQNPRHKITKRGQNVTFRCDPISEHNRLYWYRQTLGQGPEFLTYFQNEAQLEKSRLLSDRFSAERPKGSFSTLEIQRTEQGDSAMYLCASRRGGGTDTQYFGPGTRLTVL.

The chain couples TRBV5-1 to TRBJ2-3, with a weak D call TRBD1 (5 bases). The V gene lost 5 bases and the J gene lost 5 bases, with 21 bases spanning the gap. Germline V gives CDR1 SGHRS, CDR2 YFSETQ. CDR3 size: 16 residues. For the CDR3, the DNA is TGCGCCAGCAGGGACCTAGGCAGGGAAGGGGAAGATACGCAGTATTTT. It encodes CASRDLGREGEDTQYF.

The V call is TRBV19, the J call TRBJ2-2, with TRBD2 matching over 13 bases. The V gene's germline CDR1 is LNHDA and CDR2 SQIVND (reference sequence). This CDR3 spans 18 amino acids. V gave up 0 bases and J gave up 8 bases; unmatched junction bases: 9. The CDR3 DNA reads TGTGCCAGTAGTATAGATTGGGGGACTAGCGGGAATGGTGGGGAGCTGTTTTTT. Translation: CASSIDWGTSGNGGELFF.

This clone was recorded once. Compared with germline, one end of the junction differs, possibly owing to a read error. This chain links TRBV5-4 with TRBJ1-1, with TRBD1 identical over 8 bases. The CDR3 spans 16 residues. Looked up from germline, CDR1 is SGHNT and CDR2 is YYREEE (reference sequence). The CDR3 here is CASSLVSRGRNTEAFF. For the CDR3, the DNA is TGTGCCAGTAGCTTGGTGAGCAGGGGGCGGAACACTGAAGCTTTCTTT.

The gene calls are TRBV6-5 and TRBJ2-5, with TRBD2 as a possible D gene (6 bases). V gave up 2 bases and J gave up 5 bases, with 18 bases separating them. Germline V gene sequence: CDR1 MNHEY, CDR2 SVGAGI. The length of the CDR3 is 16 residues. The DNA for the CDR3 is TGTGCCAGCAGTTACCTTAGGAGACTGGCGGGGGAGACCCAGTACTTC. Protein product: CASSYLRRLAGETQYF.

This CDR3 is CASSQQSGSRHEQYF. CDR3 nucleotides: TGCGCCAGCAGCCAGCAAAGCGGGAGTCGACACGAGCAGTACTTC. The chain carries TRBV4-1 and TRBJ2-7; 8 positions agree with TRBD2. The trim removed 3 bases at V and 5 bases at J, leaving 9 bases unmatched. Germline CDR1 MGHRA, CDR2 YSYEKL. The CDR3 consists of 15 residues.

The chain links TRBV7-3 to TRBJ2-1, with D possibly matching TRBD1 (5 bases). Trimming left V 1 base short and J 4 bases short, with 17 bases between. The CDR3 runs 17 residues. CDR1 and CDR2 (germline): SGHTA, FQGTGA. DNA of the CDR3: TGTGCCAGCAGCTTAAATCCGGGCAGGGTTACATACAATGAGCAGTTCTTC. It codes for CASSLNPGRVTYNEQFF. Filled out from reference TRBV7-3 and TRBJ2-1, the complete variable domain reads GAGVSQTPSNKVTEKGKYVELRCDPISGHTALYWYRQSLGQGPEFLIYFQGTGAADDSGLPNDRFFAVRPEGSVSTLKIQRTERGDSAVYLCASSLNPGRVTYNEQFFGPGTRLTVL.

The J gene is TRBJ1-2, the V gene TRBV6-1; the match to TRBD1 covers 8 bases. This CDR3 is built from 13 residues. Losses at the gene ends were 6 bases for V and 3 bases for J; bases not matched to a gene: 3. Germline assignment: CDR1 MNHNS and CDR2 SASEGT. CDR3 loop: CASREDRDYGYTF. For the CDR3, the DNA is TGTGCCAGCAGAGAGGACAGGGACTATGGCTACACCTTC.

The genes are TRBV4-1 and TRBJ2-5; a possible D gene is TRBD2 (5 bases). V lost 1 base and J 5 bases, leaving 8 bases between the germline ends. CDR3 size: 13 residues. The germline V gene has CDR1 MGHRA and CDR2 YSYEKL. The CDR3 nucleotides read TGCGCCAGCAGCCAAGGGGAGAGGGAGACCCAGTACTTC. Translated: CASSQGERETQYF.

The chain joins TRBV6-1 to TRBJ1-2, with D perhaps TRBD1 (6 bases). Germline lookup yields CDR1 MNHNS and CDR2 SASEGT. The CDR3 is 14 residues long. Trimming took off 6 bases at V and 0 bases at J, with 11 bases between the two ends. CDR3 nucleotide sequence: TGTGCCAGCAGCCGGGACATTTCTAACTATGGCTACACCTTC. Translated, it gives CASSRDISNYGYTF.

This chain uses TRBV5-1 with TRBJ2-7; perhaps TRBD2 as D (5 bases). V lost 2 bases to trimming and J lost 5 bases, with 11 bases between them. The CDR3 spans 13 residues. Germline V gives CDR1 SGHRS, CDR2 YFSETQ. The CDR3 is CASSFQRADEQYF. For the CDR3, the DNA is TGCGCCAGCAGCTTCCAGAGGGCCGACGAGCAGTACTTC.

The V gene is TRBV13, the J gene TRBJ2-1; 7 bases agree with TRBD2. J was trimmed by 0 bases and V by 4 bases; bases with no gene match: 27. Germline CDR1 is PRHDT and CDR2 is FYEKMQ (reference sequence). CDR3 length: 23 amino acids. Here the CDR3 DNA reads TGTGCCAGCAGCTCAAGGGTCTTGCGCGGGAGTCAGTCGTCGCTGAGCTCCTACAATGAGCAGTTCTTC. It specifies CASSSRVLRGSQSSLSSYNEQFF.

The genes are TRBV7-3 and TRBJ2-2, with D possibly TRBD1 on 5 matching bases. In germline, CDR1 is SGHTA, CDR2 FQGTGA. The CDR3 is 15 residues long. V was cut by 2 bases and J by 3 bases, with 10 bases left in between. CDR3 sequence: CASSLQGADTGELFF. DNA of the CDR3: TGTGCCAGCAGCTTACAGGGTGCCGACACCGGGGAGCTGTTTTTT.

The rearrangement links TRBV5-1 to TRBJ1-3; TRBD1 matches 11 bases. There are 16 residues in the CDR3. V dropped 4 bases and J dropped 2; count of bases not matched to a gene: 5. From germline, CDR1 is SGHRS and CDR2 YFSETQ. CDR3 nucleotide sequence: TGCGCCAGCAGCCGCTTGGGACAGGGGGCTGGAAACACCATATATTTT. Translating it yields CASSRLGQGAGNTIYF. The full variable domain, with the rest looked up from reference TRBV5-1 and TRBJ1-3, is KAGVTQTPRYLIKTRGQQVTLSCSPISGHRSVSWYQQTPGQGLQFLFEYFSETQRNKGNFPGRFSGRQFSNSRSEMNVSTLELGDSALYLCASSRLGQGAGNTIYFGEGSWLTVV.

This chain connects TRBV5-1 to TRBJ1-1, with TRBD1 matching 8 bases. The CDR3 is made up of 15 amino acids. Germline V gene lookup returns CDR1 SGHRS and CDR2 YFSETQ. After removal of 0 bases from V and 5 bases from J, the junction contained 6 bases not matched to a gene. The CDR3 here is CASSLVGRGRTEAFF. The CDR3 region has the DNA TGCGCCAGCAGCTTGGTTGGCAGGGGGCGGACTGAAGCTTTCTTT.

V gene TRBV5-1 combines with J gene TRBJ2-1; TRBD2 agrees at 9 bases. Unmatched junction bases numbered 5, after V lost 0 bases and J lost 4 bases. Germline assignment: CDR1 SGHRS and CDR2 YFSETQ. This CDR3 contains 16 residues. The DNA of the CDR3 is TGCGCCAGCAGCTTGGGTGGCGGGAGGGGGTACAATGAGCAGTTCTTC. Its translation is CASSLGGGRGYNEQFF.

The chain recombines TRBV6-5 with TRBJ2-1; 14 bases are shared with TRBD2. The germline gives CDR1 MNHEY, CDR2 SVGAGI. CDR3 length: 16 amino acids. The junction had 6 bases not matched to a gene; V was cut back by 2 bases and J by 9 bases. The DNA for the CDR3 is TGTGCCAGCAGTTACCGCGGGACTAGCGGGAGAGGTGAGCAGTTCTTC. It encodes CASSYRGTSGRGEQFF.